The clone carrying this TCR beta chain was seen at least ten times. The source of the sample is a study of neurological immune-mediated disorders. cDNA was made by 5'RACE with 10-nucleotide random UMIs. From 15-18 subjects, over 200 million TCR-beta sequences were obtained in each sequencing run. In TCRdb, the 5' RACE reads were re-called with MiXCR into one record per CDR3 protein. The repertoire consists of 30,000 to 50,000 distinct CDR3 sequences, with 6.5% to 7.5% occurring once and the leading ten covering just over 5.5%. The CDR3 sequence is 15 residues long. The germline V gene encodes CDR1 SEHNR and CDR2 FQNEAQ (reference sequence). Trimming at V came to 1 base and at J to 4 bases, leaving 6 bases not matched to a gene. The study drew its healthy controls from blood bank volunteers in Maryland, USA. There were approximately 1 million CD4+ or CD8+ T cells used in the sorted libraries.

V gene TRBV7-9 combines with J gene TRBJ2-7; 8 bases are a match to TRBD2. Sequencing was done on a sample of CD4+ T cells from blood. The receptor comes from a man aged 45-65 years in good health. CDR3 nucleotide sequence: TGTGCCAGCAGCTTAGTTACCGGGAGGGTTTACGAGCAGTACTTC. Translating it yields CASSLVTGRVYEQYF. Together with reference TRBV7-9 and TRBJ2-7, the CDR3 gives the full variable domain: DTGVSQNPRHKITKRGQNVTFRCDPISEHNRLYWYRQTLGQGPEFLTYFQNEAQLEKSRLLSDRFSAERPKGSFSTLEIQRTEQGDSAMYLCASSLVTGRVYEQYFGPGTRLTVT.